The rows below give T cell receptor beta chains drawn from one sample of a study of cytomegalovirus exposure and HLA in healthy donors. Generated by immunoSEQ multiplex PCR, the TCRdb table keeps only in-frame clones and is missing some. The data show some 130,000 clones, around nine tenths seen once. Sequenced: PBMCs. These receptors were obtained from a woman younger than 45 in good health and CMV-seronegative. Each CDR3 is given with its conserved first and last residue. The D gene is left open where the match is weak. Only part of the rows carry a size: once, few, many, or a class if the clone is expanded.

cdr3_aa: CASSLGWGGPNEQFF; cdr3_nt: TGTGCCAGCAGCTTGGGCTGGGGCGGACCTAATGAGCAGTTCTTC; d_call: -; v_call: TRBV5-4; j_call: TRBJ2-1; clone_size: -
cdr3_aa: CASSSTGLAGTYEQYF; cdr3_nt: TGTGCCAGCAGTTCCACGGGACTAGCGGGTACCTACGAGCAGTACTTC; d_call: TRBD2; v_call: TRBV28; j_call: TRBJ2-7; clone_size: -
cdr3_aa: CASSLGTTGGADTQYF; cdr3_nt: TGTGCCAGCAGCTTGGGGACTACCGGTGGGGCAGATACGCAGTATTTT; d_call: TRBD2; v_call: TRBV7-3; j_call: TRBJ2-3; clone_size: -
cdr3_aa: CASSNPRGVTSYEQYF; cdr3_nt: TGTGCCAGTAGTAATCCCAGGGGAGTTACTTCCTACGAGCAGTACTTC; d_call: -; v_call: TRBV19; j_call: TRBJ2-7; clone_size: -
cdr3_aa: CASSFTGTLPGNTIYF; cdr3_nt: TGTGCCAGCAGTTTCACAGGGACCCTTCCCGGAAACACCATATATTTT; d_call: -; v_call: TRBV6-5; j_call: TRBJ1-3; clone_size: -
cdr3_aa: CASTRMPSGTGETQYF; cdr3_nt: TGCGCCAGCACCCGGATGCCTAGCGGGACGGGGGAGACCCAGTACTTC; d_call: TRBD2; v_call: TRBV5-1; j_call: TRBJ2-5; clone_size: -
cdr3_aa: CASSIGTSLEQYF; cdr3_nt: TGTGCCAGTAGTATAGGCACTAGCTTGGAGCAGTACTTC; d_call: -; v_call: TRBV19; j_call: TRBJ2-7; clone_size: once
cdr3_aa: CACQQGIGYGYTF; cdr3_nt: TGTGCCTGTCAACAGGGGATCGGGTATGGCTACACCTTC; d_call: TRBD1; v_call: TRBV30; j_call: TRBJ1-2; clone_size: -
cdr3_aa: CASSAGVGNTEAFF; cdr3_nt: TGTGCCAGTAGTGCGGGCGTTGGGAACACTGAAGCTTTCTTT; d_call: -; v_call: TRBV19; j_call: TRBJ1-1; clone_size: -
cdr3_aa: CASSLGGPSGGSGTQYF; cdr3_nt: TGTGCCAGCAGCTTAGGGGGGCCTAGCGGGGGGTCGGGGACGCAGTATTTT; d_call: TRBD2; v_call: TRBV7-2; j_call: TRBJ2-3; clone_size: many
cdr3_aa: CSAKAPLAGGPYEQYF; cdr3_nt: TGCAGCGCCAAAGCCCCTCTAGCGGGGGGGCCCTACGAGCAGTACTTC; d_call: TRBD2; v_call: TRBV29-1; j_call: TRBJ2-7; clone_size: once
cdr3_aa: CASSDEAGGLISGANVLTF; cdr3_nt: TGCGCCAGCAGCGACGAAGCGGGGGGCCTAATCTCTGGGGCCAACGTCCTGACTTTC; d_call: TRBD2; v_call: TRBV5-1; j_call: TRBJ2-6; clone_size: -
cdr3_aa: CATWGRNPLGANYGYTF; cdr3_nt: TGTGCTACATGGGGCAGGAACCCTCTAGGGGCTAACTATGGCTACACCTTC; d_call: -; v_call: TRBV2; j_call: TRBJ1-2; clone_size: few
cdr3_aa: CASSFHQTGGYTF; cdr3_nt: TGTGCCAGCAGTTTCCACCAGACAGGGGGCTACACCTTC; d_call: TRBD1; v_call: TRBV28; j_call: TRBJ1-2; clone_size: -